This TCR beta chain was obtained from a study of technical replicates of blood from a few donors. The method was immunoSEQ multiplex PCR; TCRdb's version includes in-frame clones alone and lacks a portion of them. The sample lists more than 65,000 clones, roughly 96% occurring once. The CDR3 spans 14 residues. Germline V gives CDR1 SGHRS, CDR2 YFSETQ. Germline trimming cut 2 bases from V and 2 bases from J; bases unmatched to any gene: 1. The chain carries TRBV5-1 and TRBJ1-2; 9 positions match TRBD1. The sequencing sample was made of T cells isolated from PBMCs. The receptor's source is a human donor in good health. CDR3 DNA sequence: TGCGCCAGCAGCTTTACAGGGGGCAACTATGGCTACACCTTC. This sequence encodes CASSFTGGNYGYTF.